This T cell receptor beta chain stems from a study of T-cell reconstitution after alpha-beta-depleted transplantation in children. General study results and limits: At around two months after transplant, the alpha-beta T cells were reportedly derived from several hundred expanded clones that came from non-depleted graft cells. Once a year had passed after transplant, T-cell counts and diversity came mostly from newly produced T cells. In some patients, recipient T cells and intrathymic progenitors surviving conditioning explained high day-60 diversity.

Unique molecular identifiers were incorporated during preparation of the TCRbeta library. TCRdb ran MiXCR on the PCR reads and lists one entry per CDR3 protein. The sample contains around 300,000 distinct CDR3 sequences, more than 9% of which appear only once. This clonotype was found many times. The target antigen is unknown. The germline V and J ends were trimmed by 1 base and 0 bases, with 12 bases remaining between them. The CDR3 loop spans 16 amino acids. Germline lookup yields CDR1 LGHDT and CDR2 YNNKEL (reference sequence). This rearrangement joins TRBV3-1 to TRBJ2-5, with D unclear. The sample was peripheral blood, taken 180 days after TCRalphabeta/CD19-depleted stem cell transplant. The clonotype was recovered from a male patient between 2 and 15 years old who had a stem cell transplant for chronic granulomatous disease, so the T cells may come from the graft donor. The CDR3 loop reads CASSQGGSSYQETQYF. In DNA form, the CDR3 reads TGTGCCAGCAGCCAAGGAGGTAGTTCCTACCAAGAGACCCAGTACTTC.